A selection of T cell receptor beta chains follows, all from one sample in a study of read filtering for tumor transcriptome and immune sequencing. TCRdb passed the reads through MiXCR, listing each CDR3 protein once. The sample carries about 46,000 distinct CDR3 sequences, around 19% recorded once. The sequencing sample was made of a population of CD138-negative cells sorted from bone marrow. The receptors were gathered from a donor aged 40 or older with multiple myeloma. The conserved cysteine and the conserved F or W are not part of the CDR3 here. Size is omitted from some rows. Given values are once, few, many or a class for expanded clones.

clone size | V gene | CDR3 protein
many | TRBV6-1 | ASSEGAGGLQETQY
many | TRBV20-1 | SARAGTEQF
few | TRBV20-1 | SARWAGQPQH
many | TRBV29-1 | SVVVAGESGDTQY
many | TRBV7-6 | ASSLRDRGTDTQY
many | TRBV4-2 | ASSQAGGPNYGYT
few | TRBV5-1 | ASSWGGETGELF
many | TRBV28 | ASSFGQGQNEQY
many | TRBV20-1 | SADPSSAGVNEQF
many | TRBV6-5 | ASSYWRSHPEF
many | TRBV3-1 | ASSQDLAGSQPQH
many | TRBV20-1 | SAKASGVTGELF
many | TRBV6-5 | ASSYIGTGGSDEQF
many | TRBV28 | ASSPWTGNYEQY
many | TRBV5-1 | ASSPDSTNQPQH
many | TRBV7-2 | ASSPAGVRNNEQF
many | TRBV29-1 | SVETGVDNEQF
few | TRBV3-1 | ASSQDRVATGELF
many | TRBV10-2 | ASSLAGNSGANVLT
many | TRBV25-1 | ASSDSSGAIQETQY
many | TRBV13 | ASSLDLNNEQF
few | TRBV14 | ASSQLRDEQF
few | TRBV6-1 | ASSEHRGWGNQPQH
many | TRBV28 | ASSRLGPVPNEQF
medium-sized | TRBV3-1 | ASSQGSGTDDSPLH
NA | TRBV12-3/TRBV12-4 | ASSLYQGLTEAF
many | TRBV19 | AGTGLNGELF
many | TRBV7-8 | ASSSGFSGGGETQY
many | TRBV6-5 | ATKPNEGLNTEAF
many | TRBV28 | ASSLAGGRNEQF
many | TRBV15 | ATSSTLTGYSYNEQS
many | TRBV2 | ASSAGLANEQF
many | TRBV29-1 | SVAGSTDTQY
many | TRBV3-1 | ASSQGAYNEQF
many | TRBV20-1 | SARDETGQETQY
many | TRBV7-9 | ASSFSVSTGTQY
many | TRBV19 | ASSIGGTDTQY